This T cell receptor beta chain was recovered during a study of T-cell memory formation after mild COVID-19. Per the germline V gene, CDR1 is SGHVS and CDR2 is FQNEAQ. With 1 base removed from V and 6 bases from J, the gap between germline ends came to 10 bases. CDR3 length equals 14 residues. This clonotype showed up just a few times. TCRdb reprocessed the 5' RACE reads via MiXCR and lists one record per CDR3 protein. Of 550,000 to 700,000 distinct CDR3 sequences listed, roughly 18% are singletons. The TCR sequence derives from an adult woman who had mild COVID-19 (a few samples of this study predate the infection). Cell type and time point are not known. The sample taken for sequencing was PBMCs or a T cell subset sorted from them (not recorded which). The chain couples TRBV7-8 to TRBJ1-5; tentatively, D is TRBD1 (6 bases). CDR3 coding DNA: TGTGCCAGCAGCTTAGGAGGGGGTACTCAGCCCCAGCATTTT. This sequence encodes CASSLGGGTQPQHF.